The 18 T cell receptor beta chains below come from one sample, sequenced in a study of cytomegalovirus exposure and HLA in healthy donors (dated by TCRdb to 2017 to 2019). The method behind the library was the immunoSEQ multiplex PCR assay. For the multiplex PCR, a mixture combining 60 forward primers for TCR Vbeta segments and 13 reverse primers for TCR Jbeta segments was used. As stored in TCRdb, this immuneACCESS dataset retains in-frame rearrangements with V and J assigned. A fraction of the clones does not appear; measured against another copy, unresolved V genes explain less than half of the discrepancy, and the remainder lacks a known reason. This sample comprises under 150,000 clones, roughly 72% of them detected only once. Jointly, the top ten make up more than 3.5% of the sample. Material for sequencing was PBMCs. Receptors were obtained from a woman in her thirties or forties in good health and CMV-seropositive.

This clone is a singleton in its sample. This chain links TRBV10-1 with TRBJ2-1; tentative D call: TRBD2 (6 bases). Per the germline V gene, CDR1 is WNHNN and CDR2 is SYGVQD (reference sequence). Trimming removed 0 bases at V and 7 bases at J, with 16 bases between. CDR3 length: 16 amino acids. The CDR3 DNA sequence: TGCGCCAGCAGTGAGTCGGAGGGCGCCCCGGTAAATGAGCAGTTCTTC. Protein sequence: CASSESEGAPVNEQFF.

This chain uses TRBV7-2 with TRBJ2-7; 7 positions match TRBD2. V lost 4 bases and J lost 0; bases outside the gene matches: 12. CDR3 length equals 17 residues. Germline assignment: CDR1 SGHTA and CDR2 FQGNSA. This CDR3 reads CASSSRVGEGLSYEQYF. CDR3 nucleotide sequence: TGTGCCAGCAGCTCCAGGGTGGGGGAGGGCCTCTCCTACGAGCAGTACTTC.

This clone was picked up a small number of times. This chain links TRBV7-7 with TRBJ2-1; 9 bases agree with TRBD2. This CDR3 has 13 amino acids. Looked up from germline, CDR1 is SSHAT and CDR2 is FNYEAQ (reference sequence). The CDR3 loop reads CASAGGLNNEQFF. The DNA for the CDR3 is TGTGCTAGCGCGGGGGGGCTCAACAATGAGCAGTTCTTC.

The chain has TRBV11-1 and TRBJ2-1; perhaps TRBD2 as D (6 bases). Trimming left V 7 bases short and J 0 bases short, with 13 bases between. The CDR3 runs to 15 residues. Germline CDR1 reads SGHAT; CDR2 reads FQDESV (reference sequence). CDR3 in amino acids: CASNRDSGSYNEQFF. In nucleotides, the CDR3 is TGTGCCAGCAACCGGGACTCCGGCTCCTACAATGAGCAGTTCTTC.

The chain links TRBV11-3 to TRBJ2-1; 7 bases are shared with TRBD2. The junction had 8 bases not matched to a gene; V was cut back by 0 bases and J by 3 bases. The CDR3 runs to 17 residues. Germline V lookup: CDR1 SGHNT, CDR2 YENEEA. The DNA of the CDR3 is TGTGCCAGCAGCTTAGATCGGCGCGGGAGCCACTACAATGAGCAGTTCTTC. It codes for CASSLDRRGSHYNEQFF.

CDR3 protein: CASSLTGPSSNEKLFF. The CDR3 DNA sequence: TGCGCCAGCAGCTTGACAGGGCCCTCTTCTAATGAAAAACTGTTTTTT. The gene calls are TRBV5-1 and TRBJ1-4, with D possibly being TRBD1 (6 bases). V dropped 1 base and J dropped 3 bases, with 13 bases sitting between them. The CDR3 covers 16 residues. Per the germline V gene, CDR1 is SGHRS and CDR2 is YFSETQ. Full variable domain (remainder filled in from reference TRBV5-1 and TRBJ1-4): KAGVTQTPRYLIKTRGQQVTLSCSPISGHRSVSWYQQTPGQGLQFLFEYFSETQRNKGNFPGRFSGRQFSNSRSEMNVSTLELGDSALYLCASSLTGPSSNEKLFFGSGTQLSVL.

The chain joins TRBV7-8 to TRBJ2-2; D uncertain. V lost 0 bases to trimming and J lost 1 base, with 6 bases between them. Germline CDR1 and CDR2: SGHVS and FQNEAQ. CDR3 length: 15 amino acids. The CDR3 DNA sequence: TGTGCCAGCAGCTTAGCGCGTCTGAACACCGGGGAGCTGTTTTTT. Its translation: CASSLARLNTGELFF.

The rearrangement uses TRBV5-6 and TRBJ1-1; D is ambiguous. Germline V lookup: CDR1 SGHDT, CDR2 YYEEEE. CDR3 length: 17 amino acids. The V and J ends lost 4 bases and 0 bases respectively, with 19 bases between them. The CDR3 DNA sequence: TGTGCCAGCAGCGCCCGCTCCGTGGGCTATCTGAACACTGAAGCTTTCTTT. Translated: CASSARSVGYLNTEAFF.

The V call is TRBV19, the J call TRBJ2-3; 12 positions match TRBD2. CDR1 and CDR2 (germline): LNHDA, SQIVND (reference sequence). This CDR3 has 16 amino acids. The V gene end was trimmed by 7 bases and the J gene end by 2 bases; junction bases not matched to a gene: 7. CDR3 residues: CASNRGLAGTTDTQYF. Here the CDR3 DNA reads TGTGCCAGTAACAGAGGACTAGCGGGGACCACAGATACGCAGTATTTT.

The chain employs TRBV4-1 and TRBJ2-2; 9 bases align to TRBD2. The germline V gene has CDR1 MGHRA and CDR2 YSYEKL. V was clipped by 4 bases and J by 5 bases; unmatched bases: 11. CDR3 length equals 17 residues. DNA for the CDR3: TGCGCCAGCAGCCCCCCTTGGGCGGGGGGGCGGACCGGGGAGCTGTTTTTT. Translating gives CASSPPWAGGRTGELFF.

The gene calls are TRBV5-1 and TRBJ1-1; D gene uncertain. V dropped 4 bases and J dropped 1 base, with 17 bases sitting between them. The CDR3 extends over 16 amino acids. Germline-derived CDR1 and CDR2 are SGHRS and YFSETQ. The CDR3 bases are TGCGCCAGCAGCCAGCCGACTCAAAGTAGGAACACTGAAGCTTTCTTT. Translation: CASSQPTQSRNTEAFF.

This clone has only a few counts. The CDR3 is CASSQVPYEQYF. The CDR3 DNA reads TGCGCCAGCAGCCAAGTCCCATACGAGCAGTACTTC. The chain uses TRBV4-1 and TRBJ2-7; D gene uncertain. Trimming removed 1 base from V and 4 bases from J, with 5 bases in between. Per the germline V gene, CDR1 is MGHRA and CDR2 is YSYEKL. This CDR3 has 12 residues.

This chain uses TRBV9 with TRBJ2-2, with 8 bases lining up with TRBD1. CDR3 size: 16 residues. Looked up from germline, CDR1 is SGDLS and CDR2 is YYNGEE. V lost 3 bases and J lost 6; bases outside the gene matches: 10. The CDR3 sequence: CASSAWTGSVPGELFF. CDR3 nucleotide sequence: TGTGCCAGCAGCGCATGGACAGGGTCAGTTCCCGGGGAGCTGTTTTTT.

The CDR3 nucleotides are TGCAGCGCCGCCCCGGGACTAGCGGGAGGGGAGCTGTTTTTT. It encodes CSAAPGLAGGELFF. This chain connects TRBV29-1 to TRBJ2-2, with 13 bases identical to TRBD2. This CDR3 is built from 14 residues. Germline CDR1 reads SQVTM; CDR2 reads ANQGSEA. After removal of 7 bases from V and 8 bases from J, the junction contained 7 bases not matched to a gene.

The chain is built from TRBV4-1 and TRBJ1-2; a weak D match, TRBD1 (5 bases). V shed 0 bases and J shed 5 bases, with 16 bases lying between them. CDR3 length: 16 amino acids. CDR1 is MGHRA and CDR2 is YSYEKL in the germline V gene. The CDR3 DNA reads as TGCGCCAGCAGCCAAGATTGGGGGGGAGGGGTTTATGGCTACACCTTC. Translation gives CASSQDWGGGVYGYTF.

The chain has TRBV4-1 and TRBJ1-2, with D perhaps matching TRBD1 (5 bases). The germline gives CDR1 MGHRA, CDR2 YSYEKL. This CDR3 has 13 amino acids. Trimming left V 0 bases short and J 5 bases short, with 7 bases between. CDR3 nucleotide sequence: TGCGCCAGCAGCCAAGAGACAGCTTATGGCTACACCTTC. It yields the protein CASSQETAYGYTF.

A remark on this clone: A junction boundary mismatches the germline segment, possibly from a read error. The DNA of the CDR3 is TGTGCCAGCTCCCCACAGGGGGTCTATGGCTACACCTTC. Amino acids: CASSPQGVYGYTF. The rearrangement links TRBV18 to TRBJ1-2; TRBD1 matches at 8 bases. The germline CDR1 and CDR2 sequences are KGHSH and LQKENI. The CDR3 spans 13 residues. Full variable domain (outside the CDR3, taken from reference TRBV18 and TRBJ1-2): NAGVMQNPRHLVRRRGQEARLRCSPMKGHSHVYWYRQLPEEGLKFMVYLQKENIIDESGMPKERFSAEFPKEGPSILRIQQVVRGDSAAYFCASSPQGVYGYTFGSGTRLTVV.

The CDR3 sequence is CASSVTGIAKNIQYF. CDR3 bases: TGTGCCAGCAGTGTCACAGGGATAGCCAAAAACATTCAGTACTTC. V usage is TRBV6-4 and J usage is TRBJ2-4; D is perhaps TRBD1 (6 bases). This CDR3 contains 15 residues. V dropped 4 bases and J dropped 0 bases, with 10 bases sitting between them. The germline V gene encodes CDR1 MRHNA and CDR2 SNTAGT.